These T cell receptor beta chains were read from a single sample in a study of OX40 agonist ivuxolimab in advanced cancers. TCRdb's copy holds only in-frame clones and misses some; the assay was immunoSEQ multiplex PCR. The sample has about 79,000 clones; less than 95% are singletons. Sequencing was performed on CD4+ or CD8+ T cells sorted from blood, taken in a trial of the OX40 agonist ivuxolimab. The receptors were gathered from an adult with an advanced solid tumor such as melanoma, head and neck, liver or kidney cancer. Both conserved end residues are part of each CDR3. The D gene is left open where the match is weak. Size is stated for part of the rows, as once, few or many counts, or as a class when the clone is expanded.

D	V	size	J	CDR3	DNA
.	TRBV5-1	.	TRBJ1-2	CASSLAEGDSGGYTF	TGCGCCAGCAGCTTGGCCGAGGGCGATAGCGGTGGCTACACCTTC
.	TRBV2	.	TRBJ2-1	CASGSGTGYNEQFF	TGTGCCAGCGGATCGGGGACCGGCTACAATGAGCAGTTCTTC
TRBD1	TRBV12-5	.	TRBJ2-7	CASGNDRGPYEQYF	TGTGCTAGTGGTAACGACAGGGGACCCTACGAGCAGTACTTC
.	TRBV9	.	TRBJ2-3	CASSVEGWITDTQYF	TGTGCCAGCAGCGTAGAGGGCTGGATCACAGATACGCAGTATTTT
TRBD1	TRBV7-9	.	TRBJ2-7	CASSQRDSPYEQYF	TGTGCCAGCAGTCAACGGGACAGTCCCTACGAGCAGTACTTC
.	TRBV9	.	TRBJ2-7	CASSVEGSSDEQYF	TGTGCCAGCAGCGTAGAGGGTAGCAGCGACGAGCAGTACTTC
.	TRBV4-1	.	TRBJ1-5	CASSQGGGQPQHF	TGCGCCAGCAGCCAAGGGGGGGGTCAGCCCCAGCATTTT
TRBD1	TRBV7-9	.	TRBJ1-1	CASSPDRVTEAFF	TGTGCCAGCAGCCCGGACAGGGTCACTGAAGCTTTCTTT
.	TRBV13	few	TRBJ2-5	CASSSADGGAEETQYF	TGTGCCAGCAGCTCCGCCGATGGGGGGGCCGAAGAGACCCAGTACTTC
TRBD1	TRBV5-1	.	TRBJ1-2	CASSSFAQGADGYTF	TGCGCCAGCAGCTCCTTTGCCCAGGGGGCGGATGGCTACACCTTC
TRBD2	TRBV7-2	.	TRBJ2-3	CASSLLGTSGSGTDTQYF	TGTGCCAGCAGCTTATTAGGGACTAGCGGGTCCGGAACAGATACGCAGTATTTT
.	TRBV19	.	TRBJ1-2	CASRGLDGYTF	TGTGCCAGTAGGGGGTTAGACGGCTACACCTTC
.	TRBV9	.	TRBJ2-7	CASSVVDTAYEQYF	TGTGCCAGCAGCGTAGTGGACACAGCCTACGAGCAGTACTTC
TRBD2	TRBV4-3	.	TRBJ2-1	CASSHKSAGVTYNEQFF	TGCGCCAGCAGCCATAAATCGGCGGGAGTTACCTACAATGAGCAGTTCTTC
TRBD1	TRBV7-9	once	TRBJ1-5	CASGGTGPFQPQHF	TGTGCCAGCGGCGGGACAGGGCCTTTCCAGCCCCAGCATTTT
TRBD1	TRBV9	.	TRBJ2-7	CASSPRRTGLGYEQYF	TGTGCCAGCAGCCCCCGAAGGACAGGGCTGGGCTACGAGCAGTACTTC
TRBD1	TRBV28	.	TRBJ2-7	CASSLWDRGRGEQYF	TGTGCCAGCAGTTTATGGGACAGGGGACGTGGCGAGCAGTACTTC
TRBD2	TRBV18	.	TRBJ2-1	CASSPASGRVSYNEQFF	TGTGCCAGCTCACCGGCTAGCGGACGAGTTTCGTACAATGAGCAGTTCTTC